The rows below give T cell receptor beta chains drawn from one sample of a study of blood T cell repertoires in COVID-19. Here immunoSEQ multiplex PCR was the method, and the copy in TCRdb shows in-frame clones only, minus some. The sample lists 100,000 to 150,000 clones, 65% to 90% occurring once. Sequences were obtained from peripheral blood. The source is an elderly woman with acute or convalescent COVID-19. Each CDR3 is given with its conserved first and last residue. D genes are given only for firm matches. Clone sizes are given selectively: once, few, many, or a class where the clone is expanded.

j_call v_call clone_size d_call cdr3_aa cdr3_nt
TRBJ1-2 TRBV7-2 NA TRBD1 CASSPQGEANYGYTF TGTGCCAGCAGCCCCCAGGGGGAAGCTAACTATGGCTACACCTTC
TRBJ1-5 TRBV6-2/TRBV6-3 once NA CASSYTNFNQPQHF TGTGCCAGCAGTTACACTAATTTCAATCAGCCCCAGCATTTT
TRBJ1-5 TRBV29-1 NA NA CSVVEQANQPQHF TGCAGCGTTGTTGAACAGGCCAATCAGCCCCAGCATTTT
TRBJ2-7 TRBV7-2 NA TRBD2 CASSSGGGGEQYF TGTGCCAGCAGCTCCGGCGGGGGGGGCGAGCAGTACTTC
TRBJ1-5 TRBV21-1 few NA CASSKRGDSLNQPQHF TGTGCCAGCAGCAAACGCGGTGACAGCCTCAATCAGCCCCAGCATTTT
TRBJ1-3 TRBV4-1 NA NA CASSPRLVGDSSGNTIYF TGCGCCAGCAGCCCGCGTCTGGTTGGGGACTCCTCTGGAAACACCATATATTTT
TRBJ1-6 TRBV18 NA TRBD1 CASSPRTGGSSPLHF TGTGCCAGCTCACCAAGGACAGGGGGCAGCTCACCCCTCCACTTT
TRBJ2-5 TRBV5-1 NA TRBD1 CASSINPRGREETQYF TGCGCCAGCAGCATTAATCCCAGGGGGCGCGAAGAGACCCAGTACTTC
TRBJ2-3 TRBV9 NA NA CASSVGLGRGRGTDTQYF TGTGCCAGCAGCGTAGGGTTAGGGCGGGGCCGAGGCACAGATACGCAGTATTTT
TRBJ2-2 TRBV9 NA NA CASSVGGRVGGELFF TGTGCCAGCAGCGTAGGAGGCAGGGTAGGCGGGGAGCTGTTTTTT
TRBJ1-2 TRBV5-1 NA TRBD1 CASSSGQGVHGYTF TGCGCCAGCAGCTCTGGACAGGGGGTCCATGGCTACACCTTC
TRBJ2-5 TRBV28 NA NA CASRSGQQETQYF TGTGCCAGCAGATCCGGACAGCAAGAGACCCAGTACTTC
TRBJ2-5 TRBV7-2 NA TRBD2 CASSLVSSSGGAGETQYF TGTGCCAGCAGCTTAGTGTCCTCTAGCGGGGGGGCCGGAGAGACCCAGTACTTC
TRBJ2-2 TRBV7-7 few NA CASSSQANTGELFF TGTGCCAGCAGCTCACAGGCGAACACCGGGGAGCTGTTTTTT